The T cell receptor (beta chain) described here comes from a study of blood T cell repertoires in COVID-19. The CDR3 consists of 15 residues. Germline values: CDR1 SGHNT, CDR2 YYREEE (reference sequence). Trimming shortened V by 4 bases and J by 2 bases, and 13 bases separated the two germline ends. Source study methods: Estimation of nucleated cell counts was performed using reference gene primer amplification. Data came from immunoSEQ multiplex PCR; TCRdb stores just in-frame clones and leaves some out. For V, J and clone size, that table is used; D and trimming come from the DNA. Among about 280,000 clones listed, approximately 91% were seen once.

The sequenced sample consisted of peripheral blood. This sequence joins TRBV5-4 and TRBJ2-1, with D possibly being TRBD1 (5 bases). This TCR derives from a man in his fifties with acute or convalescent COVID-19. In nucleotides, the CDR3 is TGTGCCAGCAGCCCCGACAGTGACGCCTACAATGAGCAGTTCTTC. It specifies CASSPDSDAYNEQFF.